The 8 T cell receptor beta chains listed next were all sequenced from one sample in a study of tumor and adjacent non-tumor tissue in lung cancer (dated by TCRdb to 2017 to 2018). Libraries were prepared through multiplex PCR. Sequencing was performed on an Illumina HiSeq 2500. TCRbeta libraries were built by three rounds of nested PCR using primers (Table S4), following protocols modified from ARM-PCR. In TCRdb, the public reads were trimmed at Q25 with fastp and aligned with MiXCR, with productive beta chains retained. CDR3 protein duplicates are merged, each entry listing the most common genes and DNA. For this sample there are tens of thousands of distinct CDR3 sequences; roughly 70% appear just once. The top ten constitute 15% to 20% of the sample. RNA was extracted from bulk unsorted tissue and checked for quality with a NanoDrop ND-1000 and an Agilent 2100. The sample consisted of lung tumor tissue. These receptors were taken from a man in his sixties with non-small cell lung cancer.

The chain combines TRBV20-1 with TRBJ2-1, with D possibly TRBD1 on 5 matching bases. The CDR3 spans 13 residues. Germline assignment: CDR1 DFQATT and CDR2 SNEGSKA (reference sequence). V lost 2 bases and J lost 4, with 9 bases in between. The chain's CDR3 is CSARRTGYNEQFF. CDR3 coding DNA: TGCAGTGCTAGACGAACAGGATACAATGAGCAGTTCTTC.

With respect to this clonotype: A read error may be the cause here, since a much bigger clone is one base away. This chain joins TRBV28 and TRBJ2-7, with D unresolved. The CDR3 runs 11 residues. CDR1 is MDHEN and CDR2 is SYDVKM in the germline V gene. Trimming shortened V by 6 bases and J by 3 bases, and 6 bases separated the two germline ends. CDR3 sequence: CASRLNYEQYF. In DNA, the CDR3 is TGTGCCAGCAGACTGAACTACGAGCAGTACTTC.

This chain joins TRBV7-9 and TRBJ2-2; no clear D. CDR3 length: 13 amino acids. Between the trimmed V and J ends, which lost 8 bases and 1 base, there was a span of 8 bases. Looked up from germline, CDR1 is SEHNR and CDR2 is FQNEAQ (reference sequence). CDR3 DNA sequence: TGTGCCAGCCGCCGGAAGAACACCGGGGAGCTGTTTTTT. Its translation: CASRRKNTGELFF. The full variable domain, completed using reference TRBV7-9 and TRBJ2-2, is DTGVSQNPRHKITKRGQNVTFRCDPISEHNRLYWYRQTLGQGPEFLTYFQNEAQLEKSRLLSDRFSAERPKGSFSTLEIQRTEQGDSAMYLCASRRKNTGELFFGEGSRLTVL.

On this clonotype: In this CDR3 the conserved last residue, phenylalanine or tryptophan, is missing, so a read error is likely. The V and J genes are TRBV11-2 and TRBJ2-1; D possibly matches TRBD1 or TRBD2 (5 bases each). CDR3 length: 15 amino acids. Looked up from germline, CDR1 is SGHAT and CDR2 is FQNNGV. The germline V and J ends were trimmed by 5 bases and 8 bases, with 19 bases remaining between them. The CDR3 DNA is TGTGCCAGCAGCCCGCACTGGGGGATGAGAGATGAGCAGTTCGTC. It yields the protein CASSPHWGMRDEQFV.

Details on this clonotype: Without the conserved terminal phenylalanine or tryptophan, this CDR3 likely stems from a read error. V is TRBV2 and J is TRBJ1-6; no reliable D call. V lost 7 bases to trimming and J lost 0 bases, with 7 bases between them. Germline CDR1 is SNHLY and CDR2 is FYNNEI. The CDR3 totals 14 residues. DNA for the CDR3: TGTGCCAGCACCATCAGCTCCTATAATTCACCCCTCCACTCT. This translates into CASTISSYNSPLHS.

On this clonotype itself: The junction does not match germline at one end; this may be a read error. This sequence joins TRBV2 and TRBJ2-3, with 7 bases that match TRBD2. Germline-derived CDR1 and CDR2 are SNHLY and FYNNEI. CDR3 length: 15 amino acids. CDR3 region: CDSGELASGTDTQYF. In nucleotides, the CDR3 is TGTGACAGCGGTGAACTAGCGTCAGGGACAGATACGCAGTATTTT.

For this clonotype: A read error may be the cause here, since a much bigger clone is one base away. This rearrangement joins TRBV20-1 to TRBJ2-1; D possibly uses TRBD1 or TRBD2 (6 bases each). This CDR3 is 14 amino acids long. The germline gives CDR1 DFQATT, CDR2 SNEGSKA (reference sequence). Trimming took off 1 base at V and 8 bases at J, with 15 bases between the two ends. CDR3 sequence (DNA): TGCAGTGCTAGAGGGAGGGGGAGTATCGATGAGCAGTTCTTC. Residues: CSARGRGSIDEQFF.

This clonotype has a single count. With a much larger clone just one base away, this may be a read error. Without the conserved terminal phenylalanine or tryptophan, this CDR3 likely stems from a read error. This CDR3 is CASNFSVNEQFL. The CDR3 coding sequence is TGTGCCAGCAATTTTTCGGTTAATGAGCAGTTCCTC. The chain has TRBV12-3 or TRBV12-4 and TRBJ2-1; D not resolved. The CDR3 sequence is 12 residues long. V was clipped by 7 bases and J by 7 bases, with 11 bases between them.